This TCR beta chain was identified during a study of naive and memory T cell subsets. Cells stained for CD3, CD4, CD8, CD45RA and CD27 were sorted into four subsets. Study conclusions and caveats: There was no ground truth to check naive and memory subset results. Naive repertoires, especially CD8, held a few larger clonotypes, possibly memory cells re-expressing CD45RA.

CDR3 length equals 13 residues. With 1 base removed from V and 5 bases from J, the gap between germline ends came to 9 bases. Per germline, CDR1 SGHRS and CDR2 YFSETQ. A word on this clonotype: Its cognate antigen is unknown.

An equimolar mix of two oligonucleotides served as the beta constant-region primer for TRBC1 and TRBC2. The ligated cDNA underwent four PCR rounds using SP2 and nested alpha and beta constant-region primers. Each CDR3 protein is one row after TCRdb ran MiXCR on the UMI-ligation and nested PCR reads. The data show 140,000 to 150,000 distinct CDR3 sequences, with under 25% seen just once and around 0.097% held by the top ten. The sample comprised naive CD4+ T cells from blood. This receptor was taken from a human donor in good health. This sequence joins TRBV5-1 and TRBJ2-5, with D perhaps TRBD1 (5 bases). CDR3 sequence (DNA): TGCGCCAGCAGCTTGTCCAGGGTGGAGACCCAGTACTTC. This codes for CASSLSRVETQYF.